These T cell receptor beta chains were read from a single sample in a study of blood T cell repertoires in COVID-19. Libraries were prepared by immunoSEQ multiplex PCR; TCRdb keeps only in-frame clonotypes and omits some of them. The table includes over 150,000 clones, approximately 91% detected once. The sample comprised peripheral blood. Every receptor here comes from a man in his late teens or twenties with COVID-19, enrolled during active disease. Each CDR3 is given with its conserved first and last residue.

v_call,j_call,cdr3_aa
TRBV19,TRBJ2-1,CASRTSGPSYNEQFF
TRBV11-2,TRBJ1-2,CASSINRGVDGYTF
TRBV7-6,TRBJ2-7,CASSSDGGGMRAYEQYF
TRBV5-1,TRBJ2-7,CASSLAGGRAGHEQYF
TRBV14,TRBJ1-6,CASSQENRAYNSPLHF
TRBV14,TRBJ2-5,CASSQTGDGEETQYF
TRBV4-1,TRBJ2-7,CASSQAGQYSYEQYF
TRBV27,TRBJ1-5,CASSPYSSNQPQHF
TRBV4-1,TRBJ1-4,CASSQGVQEKLLF
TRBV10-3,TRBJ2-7,CATLGDYEQYF
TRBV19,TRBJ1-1,CASRAGGFNTEAFF
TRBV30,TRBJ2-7,CAWSVRSGTILYEQYF
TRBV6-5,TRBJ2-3,CASSYSMLSGTDTQYF
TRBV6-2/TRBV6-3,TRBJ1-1,CASSYIPGGTEAFF
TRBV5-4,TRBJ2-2,CASSLDRELFF
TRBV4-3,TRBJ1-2,CASSLDTGQGVSGGYTF
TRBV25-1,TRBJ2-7,CASAEGLSYEQYF
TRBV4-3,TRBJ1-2,CASTTLGSVHGYTF
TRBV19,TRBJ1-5,CASSRAEYSNQPQHF
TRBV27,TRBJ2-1,CATKLNNNEQFF
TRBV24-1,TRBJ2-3,CATSHGREYTDTQYF
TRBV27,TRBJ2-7,CASCCGRDYEQYF
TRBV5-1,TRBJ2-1,CASSLDRGDEQFF
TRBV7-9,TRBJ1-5,CASSLGTGNNQPQHF
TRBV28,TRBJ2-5,CASSGLAGGLQETQYF
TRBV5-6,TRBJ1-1,CASNRQGLRTEAFF
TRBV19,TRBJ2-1,CASMYGGSSYNEQFF
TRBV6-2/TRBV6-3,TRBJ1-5,CASSYFWTGGNQPQHF
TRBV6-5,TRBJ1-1,CASSYLGTGLNTEAFF
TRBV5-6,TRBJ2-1,CASSWGLAGTSEQFF
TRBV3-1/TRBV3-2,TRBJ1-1,CASTTRGYTEAFF
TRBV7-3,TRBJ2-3,CASSIGQKKNTDTQYF